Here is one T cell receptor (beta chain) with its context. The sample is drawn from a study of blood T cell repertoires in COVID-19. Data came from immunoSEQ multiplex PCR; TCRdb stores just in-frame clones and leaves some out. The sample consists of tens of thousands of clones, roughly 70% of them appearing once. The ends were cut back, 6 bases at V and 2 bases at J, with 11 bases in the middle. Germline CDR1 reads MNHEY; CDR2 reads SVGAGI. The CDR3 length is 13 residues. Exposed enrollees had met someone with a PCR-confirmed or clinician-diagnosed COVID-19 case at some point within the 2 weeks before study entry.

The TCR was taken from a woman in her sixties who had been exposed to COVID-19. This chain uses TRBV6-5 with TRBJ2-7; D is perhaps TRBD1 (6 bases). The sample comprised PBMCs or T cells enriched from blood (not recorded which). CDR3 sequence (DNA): TGTGCCAGCAGACCCAGGGGTCCCTACGAGCAGTACTTC. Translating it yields CASRPRGPYEQYF.